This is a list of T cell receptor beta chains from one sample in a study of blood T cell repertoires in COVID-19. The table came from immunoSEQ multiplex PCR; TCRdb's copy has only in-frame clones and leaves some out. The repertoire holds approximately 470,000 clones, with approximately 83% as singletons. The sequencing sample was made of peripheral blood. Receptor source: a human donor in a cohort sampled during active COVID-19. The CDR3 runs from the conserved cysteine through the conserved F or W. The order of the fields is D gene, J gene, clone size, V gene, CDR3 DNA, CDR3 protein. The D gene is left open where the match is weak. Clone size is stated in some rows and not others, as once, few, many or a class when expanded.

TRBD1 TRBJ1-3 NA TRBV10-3 TGTGCCATCGGGACAGGGTCAGGAAACACCATATATTTT CAIGTGSGNTIYF
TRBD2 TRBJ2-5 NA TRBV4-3 TGCGCCAGCAGCCAAGATGGACTAGCAGTCGAAAAGACCCAGTACTTC CASSQDGLAVEKTQYF
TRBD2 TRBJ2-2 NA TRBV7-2 TGTGCCAGCAGCCCCCCAACTAGCGGCCTCACCGGGGAGCTGTTTTTT CASSPPTSGLTGELFF
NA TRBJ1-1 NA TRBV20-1 TGCAGTGCTAGTCAGGGGAAGAACACTGAAGCTTTCTTT CSASQGKNTEAFF
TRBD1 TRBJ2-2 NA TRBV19 TGTGCCAGTAGTATTACAGGGGGTTACTACACCGGGGAGCTGTTTTTT CASSITGGYYTGELFF
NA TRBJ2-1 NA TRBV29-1 TGCAGCGTTGGTAAGGACAGTTCCTACAATGAGCAGTTCTTC CSVGKDSSYNEQFF
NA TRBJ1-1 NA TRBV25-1 TGTGCCAGCAGTGATAGTTCCGTGAACACTGAAGCTTTCTTT CASSDSSVNTEAFF
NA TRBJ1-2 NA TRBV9 TGTGCCAGCAGCGGGGGGCCCTTCCAGTCTATGGGCTACACCTTC CASSGGPFQSMGYTF
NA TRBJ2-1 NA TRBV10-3 TGTGCCCACCAGGGGGGCGGAAAAAATGAGCAGTTCTTC CAHQGGGKNEQFF
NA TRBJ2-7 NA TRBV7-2 TGTGCCAGCAGTTACGAGGCAGCCTCCTACGAGCAGTACTTC CASSYEAASYEQYF
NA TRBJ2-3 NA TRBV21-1 TGTGCCAGCAGCAAGTGGGGCGAGGACAGACGATCTAGCACAGATACGCAGTATTTT CASSKWGEDRRSSTDTQYF
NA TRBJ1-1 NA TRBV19 TGTGCCAGTAGTCCTAGGGACACCGGAACACTGAAAGCTTTCTTT CASSPRDTGTLKAFF
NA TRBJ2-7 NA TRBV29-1 TGCAGCGTTGCCCTGCAGGACGAGCAGTACTTC CSVALQDEQYF
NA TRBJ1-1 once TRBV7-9 TGTGCCAGCAGCTTAGGGGTGGGGGCCACTGAAGCTTTCTTT CASSLGVGATEAFF
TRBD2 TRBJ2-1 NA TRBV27 TGTGCCAGCAGTTTAGTCCTGACGGGCGGGGGGAGAAATGAGCAGTTCTTC CASSLVLTGGGRNEQFF
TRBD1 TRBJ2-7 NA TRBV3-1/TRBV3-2 TGTGCCAGCAGCAAAAGACAGGGAACCTACGAGCAGTACTTC CASSKRQGTYEQYF
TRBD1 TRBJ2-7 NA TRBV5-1 TGCGCCAGCAGCCCGGACAGGGGGCAAGTGTCTAACTACGAGCAGTACTTC CASSPDRGQVSNYEQYF
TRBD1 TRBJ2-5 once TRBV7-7 TGTGCTAGCAGCGCGGACAGGGGCCCTCAAGAGACCCAGTACTTC CASSADRGPQETQYF
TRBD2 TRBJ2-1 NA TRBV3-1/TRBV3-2 TGTGCCAGCAGCCCCCCGGGACTAGCCCGGTACAATGAGCAGTTCTTC CASSPPGLARYNEQFF
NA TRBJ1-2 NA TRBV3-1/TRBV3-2 TGTGCCAGCAGCCAAAAAAGCCCCACAACAGGAAACGGCTACACCTTC CASSQKSPTTGNGYTF
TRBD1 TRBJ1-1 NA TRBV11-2 TGTGCCAGCAGCCAGACAGGGAGGAACACTGAAGCTTTCTTT CASSQTGRNTEAFF
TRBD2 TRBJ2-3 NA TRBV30 TGTGCCTGGAGTAGGCTAGCGGGAGATATAGATACGCAGTATTTT CAWSRLAGDIDTQYF